This TCR beta chain was identified in a study of cytomegalovirus exposure and HLA in healthy donors (dated by TCRdb to the late 2010s). A note on the overall study: In an earlier analysis of under 750 of the donors, 276 Gb of sequence data and some 100 million unique TCR beta sequences from 150 million to 200 million T cells were reported. The study was designed to test whether signatures of past pathogen exposure could be identified by cataloging public T cell receptors. An early release covering just under 650 HLA-typed donors comprised roughly 300 gigabases of sequencing data and some 79 million unique TCR sequences. On average, approximately 250,000 unique TCR beta nucleotide sequences were sequenced per donor among a few hundred genotyped donors of the cohort, with 15% to 20% of those sequences being non-productive. Using immunosequencing, the study profiled T cell repertoires from about 610 subjects and related those repertoires to cytomegalovirus serostatus. Because of strong linkage in the cohort, roughly five DR-DQ haplotypes were treated as single units for association and clustering. Rather than drawing on any new phenotypic data, the later analysis identified candidate immune exposures from TCR beta sequences and the way those sequences occurred across donors. A later analysis re-analyzed previously published TCR beta repertoires from 600 to 850 donors and added high-resolution HLA genotyping to study TCR occurrence patterns. To predict cytomegalovirus infection status, the study brought together high-throughput TCR immunosequencing, statistical association of individual TCRs with disease status, and machine learning. Among the roughly 390 genotyped donors, approximately 77% belonged to the genetic ancestry cluster associated with self-reported Caucasian donors. In a later genetic analysis, genome-wide SNP genotypes for about 65% of the 666 donors were used, and that subset was treated as a discovery cohort. An earlier analysis of several hundred of the donors applied high-throughput TCR beta sequencing to assess whether each TCR beta V gene segment acted as functional or pseudogenic. In addition to the first cohort of hundreds of subjects, a separate validation cohort of approximately 120 different subjects was used. All discovery cohort repertoires had been generated on a single sequencing platform. Both class I and class II loci were covered by HLA typing, at four-digit resolution. Alongside the repertoire data, information on donor age, sex, ethnicity and CMV serostatus was compiled. Typing coverage differed by locus: A, B, C, DRB1 and DQB1 were typed in about 620-640 donors, DQA1 in roughly 510, DPA1 in approximately 610, and DPB1 in just under 480.

The cohort was made up of roughly 670 healthy bone marrow donors. At the time of sampling, all cohort members were nominally healthy, though unrecorded immune exposures were likely present. The donor tested CMV seropositive and was one of the 289 seropositive cohort members. A peripheral blood sample was collected from each donor, and TCR beta sequencing was performed on peripheral blood mononuclear cells. Genomic DNA extraction from the blood cell samples was performed with the Qiagen DNeasy Blood Extraction Kit. Receptor libraries were prepared by the immunoSEQ multiplex PCR assay. The multiplex PCR relied on a mix of 60 forward primers for TCR Vbeta segments and 13 reverse primers for TCR Jbeta segments. The CDR3 region of rearranged TCR beta genes was amplified from genomic DNA with a multiplex PCR assay. On the Illumina HiSeq System, the amplified TCR beta libraries were sequenced as 87-base-pair reads. Per the original workflow: A later analysis counted some 74 million unique TCR beta chains across the 700 or so repertoires, and some 11 million of these chains were shared by at least two donors. A nearest-neighbor algorithm error-corrected the raw reads and collapsed the reads into unique sequences, merging closely related sequences to remove PCR and sequencing errors. V, D and J gene segments were assigned by aligning CDR3 sequences to IMGT reference sequences. For a sequence to be retained, a match of at least six nucleotides to both a V gene segment and a J gene segment was required. A rearrangement counted as productive if the CDR3 had no stop codons and remained in frame with V and J, and every other rearrangement counted as non-productive. Following IMGT convention, CDR3 was defined as the stretch from the second conserved V-encoded cysteine to the conserved J-encoded phenylalanine. The earlier analysis of approximately 590 of the donors excluded any sequence lacking an unambiguous match to a single V gene segment. In an earlier analysis of approximately 550 of the donors, V segments were called functional above 56.7% productive rearrangements and were called segregating when the between-donor standard deviation exceeded 5%. A statistical classification framework was built to diagnose cytomegalovirus status from the catalog of TCR beta chain sequences. A later analysis assigned V and J genes by comparing TCR nucleotide sequences with IMGT/GENE-DB human TR gene sequences. Using the TCRdist pipeline, a later analysis assigned CDR3 sequences along with most-parsimonious VDJ recombination scenarios. In a later analysis, each TCR beta chain was defined by its CDR3 amino acid sequence together with its V-gene family, and reads without a unique V-gene family were excluded. A later analysis removed nearly 600 highly shared, low-generation-probability nucleotide sequences to deal with suspected cross-contamination and a sequencing artifact. A later analysis calculated a clonal expansion index for each public chain from normalized within-repertoire ranks of inferred template counts. Generation probabilities in a later analysis came from a VDJ recombination model fitted to out-of-frame rearrangements, and those results were checked against IGoR. In a later analysis, TCR-TCR, TCR-HLA and TCR-CMV co-occurrence was scored with hypergeometric tests, and a repertoire-size bias correction was applied to TCR pairs. To estimate false discovery rates, a later analysis permuted the HLA or CMV assignments 20 times. In a later analysis, co-occurring TCRs were grouped using DBSCAN, with TCRdist sequence similarity added in when clustering inside HLA-allele-positive subsets. Co-occurrence clustering excluded repertoires with fewer than 30,000 or more than 120,000 public chains, plus five with anomalous nucleotide sharing. The table was pulled from immuneACCESS by TCRdb, which kept in-frame rearrangements only. Such tables lose some clones; where checked, under half of the loss comes from unresolved V genes, and the rest has no known cause. The DNA gave D and trimming, while V, J and clone size come from that table. For this sample there are about 60,000 clones; 70% appear just once. The ten largest clones take up around 19% of the sample.

A remark on this clone: The antigen this receptor binds is unknown. No much larger clonotype is one base removed from it; base qualities were not supplied.

Measured from the cysteine to the phenylalanine, the CDR3 is 11 residues long. The retained sequence is limited to the CDR3, 33 bases, with the frame set at the first base. CDR1 and CDR2 were assigned from the germline V gene as SQVTM and ANQGSEA. V and J are trimmed by 6 bases and 5 bases, and the gene matches miss 3 bases of the junction. Broad study findings and their caveats: The classifier was reported to diagnose cytomegalovirus status with high specificity and sensitivity in both the original cohort and the validation cohort. Only TCR beta chains were sequenced in this cohort, and the absence of alpha or paired-chain data limited detectable features. A further reported finding was that TCR beta sequences accurately predicted the HLA-A and HLA-B alleles for most subjects in the first cohort. A later genetic analysis associated a missense DCLRE1C variant with V-gene and J-gene trimming of TCR beta chains, and an independent cohort replicated the association. The only immune exposure information available for the cohort was CMV serostatus. In a later analysis, HLA-associated TCR beta chains showed more clonal expansion and lower generation probabilities than non-associated chains that were equally common. A later analysis found that most CMV-associated TCR beta chains appeared HLA-restricted, with HLA associations seemingly driven largely by CMV exposure. Correlated functional status among segregating V segments might be attributable to linkage disequilibrium, but an unknown experimental factor could not be ruled out. Because the 87-base-pair reads could not distinguish some IMGT-functional V segments, including TRBV6-2 and TRBV6-3, those segments were excluded. Strong co-occurrence of HLA alleles, especially DR and DQ, made assigning TCR associations to individual alleles difficult. Because counts were too low, 15 to 20 rarely observed V segments, including chromosome 9 orphons, were excluded from the earlier analysis of some 590 of the donors. A later analysis reported that several top co-occurrence clusters appeared linked to parvovirus B19, influenza, CMV and Epstein-Barr virus. A later genetic analysis reported fewer N-insertions in productive TCRs among donors in an Asian-associated ancestry cluster than the roughly 620-donor mean. The study listed 164 TCR beta chains as associated with cytomegalovirus. HLA typing was unavailable for some donors at each locus, so association tests used only the typed subset. A later analysis associated about 17,000 TCR beta sequences with specific HLA alleles at a false discovery rate of 0.05. In an earlier analysis of roughly 500 of the donors, most TCR beta V segments appeared in productive rearrangements about 90% or about 30% of the time, broadly matching IMGT annotations. The presence/absence analyses assumed that sequencing depth was roughly uniform across donors, and that assumption may not be true. Three of the identified cytomegalovirus-associated TCR beta chains were confirmed in vitro to be specific for cytomegalovirus antigens. According to a later analysis, TCR association rates differed among HLA loci, with DRB1 alleles showing the most associated TCRs and HLA-C alleles showing the fewest. A cluster of highly shared sequence variants was judged likely to represent a technical artifact of the sequencing pipeline. Most TCR sequences were observed very rarely across donors, whereas some public TCRs were present in many individuals. According to the authors, the approach could potentially be generalized to other disease states and immunological phenotypes.

The chain was built from TRBV29-1 and TRBJ1-1; TRBD1 lines up with 7 middle nucleotides. The sequence was collected from a woman aged 60-70 years in good health and CMV-seropositive. The material sequenced was PBMCs. The nucleotide sequence reads as follows: TGCAGCGTACAGGGGCGGACTGAAGCTTTCTTT. It translates to CSVQGRTEAFF.